The clone carrying this TCR beta chain was recorded many times. Its antigen is not identified. This CDR3 comprises 13 residues. Germline V gene data show CDR1 as SEHNR and CDR2 as FQNEAQ (reference sequence). V was cut by 8 bases and J by 3 bases, with 14 bases left in between. With iRepertoire HTBI primers and Arm-PCR of CDR3 regions, TCR beta libraries were built. MiXCR, run by TCRdb on the multiplex PCR reads, gives a single entry per CDR3 protein. The sample lists about 540,000 distinct CDR3 sequences; about 13% were seen once. This sample is part of a study of regulatory T cells in long-lasting Graves disease. Findings and caveats of the study: A greater number of public clonotypes (2,741) was shared by persistent patients than by new patients (over 900).

The time point: newly diagnosed GD, antithyroid drugs for less than 3 months. Researchers made the TCR library from RNA that was extracted from PBMCs. The same data also went into a second study, on T cells in Graves' hyperthyroidism and ophthalmopathy.

The material was peripheral blood mononuclear cells (PBMCs), obtained at new diagnosis, from a patient treated with antithyroid drugs. This TCR came from a man aged 30 to 39 with Graves disease. The chain recombines TRBV7-9 with TRBJ2-7, with D possibly being TRBD1 or TRBD2 (5 bases each). Here the CDR3 reads CASSPGPNYEQYF. CDR3 DNA sequence: TGTGCCAGCTCCCCGGGACCCAACTACGAGCAGTACTTC.